These 24 T cell receptor beta chains share one sample of origin, sequenced in a study of T cell clonality in common variable immunodeficiency. Clones were read by immunoSEQ multiplex PCR, and TCRdb kept only the in-frame ones, dropping some. This sample comprises under 65,000 clones, none seen once only. Source material: peripheral blood mononuclear cells. The receptors were gathered from a person aged 18 to 75 in good health.

Concerning this clone itself: This sequence may be a read error, since a much larger clone differs from it by one base. This specimen includes other DNA sequences encoding the same CDR3. The CDR3 DNA, read in part, is TGCGCCAGCAGCTTAGGGGGCGCCGGAAACACT. Translation gives CASSLGGAGNT. The whole CDR3 protein reads CASSLGGAGNTIYF. This sequence joins TRBV5-1 and TRBJ1-3; 7 bases line up with TRBD1. Read sequence stops 3 residues before the CDR3 end, and the germline J gene provides the missing end. Germline lookup yields CDR1 SGHRS and CDR2 YFSETQ. The CDR3 runs to 14 residues.

This clone has only a few counts. Incomplete CDR3 DNA: TGTGCCAGCAGCGACGGACAGTTAAACACCGGGGAG. It yields the protein CASSDGQLNTGE. The complete CDR3 sequence is CASSDGQLNTGELFF. The V and J genes are TRBV7-9 and TRBJ2-2, with a weak D call TRBD1 (6 bases). The CDR3 is cut off 3 residues early in the read; its end comes from the germline J gene. The CDR3 extends over 15 amino acids. V lost 5 bases and J 2 bases, leaving 12 bases between the germline ends. Germline assignment: CDR1 SEHNR and CDR2 FQNEAQ (reference sequence).

This clone showed up many times. The read terminates 3 residues before the CDR3 end, so the remaining end is supplied by the germline J gene. This chain links TRBV3-1 (or the pseudogene TRBV3-2) with TRBJ2-3; perhaps TRBD2 as D (5 bases). The V gene lost 1 base and the J gene lost 0 bases, with 17 bases spanning the gap. Germline V gene lookup returns CDR1 LGHDT and CDR2 YNNKEL (reference sequence). The length of the CDR3 is 18 residues. The sequenced part of the CDR3 DNA is TGTGCCAGCAGCCAAGTGGGCAGATCGGGGTCTAGCACAGATACG. As protein: CASSQVGRSGSSTDT. The CDR3, in full, reads CASSQVGRSGSSTDTQYF.

This clone occurred many times. The read gets to within 3 residues of the CDR3 end, and the germline J gene fills in the rest. This chain links TRBV20-1 with TRBJ1-1, with D possibly matching TRBD1 (5 bases). Germline V gives CDR1 DFQATT, CDR2 SNEGSKA (reference sequence). The V end lost 2 bases, the J end lost 0 bases, and 10 bases lay between the germline ends. The CDR3 runs to 14 residues. The CDR3 here is CSARREGMNTEAFF. The part of the CDR3 DNA that was read is TGCAGTGCTAGAAGGGAGGGGATGAACACTGAA.

This clone was observed at least ten times. Read coverage stops 3 residues before the CDR3 terminus; the germline J gene supplies the remainder. The chain joins TRBV4-2 to TRBJ2-2, with 8 bases identical to TRBD1. The J segment lost 3 bases and the V segment lost 4 bases, leaving 10 bases of the junction unmatched. The CDR3 runs 17 residues. The germline V gene encodes CDR1 LGHNA and CDR2 YNFKEQ. The CDR3 loop is CASSPDLDRVHTGELFF. CDR3 DNA, as far as it was read: TGTGCCAGCAGCCCGGATTTGGACAGGGTGCACACCGGGGAG.

This clone came up many times. The CDR3 end lies 3 residues beyond the end of the read and is filled in from the germline J gene. This chain joins TRBV12-3 or TRBV12-4 and TRBJ2-7; D may be TRBD1 (6 bases). The ends were cut back, 5 bases at V and 3 bases at J, with 14 bases in the middle. The CDR3 contains 14 residues. The CDR3 DNA, read in part, is TGTGCCAGCAGTAAGGGGACAAGTATCTACGAG. Its protein product is CASSKGTSIYE. The complete CDR3 reads CASSKGTSIYEQYF.

This clone came up many times. Read sequence stops 3 residues before the CDR3 end, and the germline J gene provides the missing end. This rearrangement joins TRBV4-1 to TRBJ2-5, with D maybe TRBD2 (6 bases). V lost 0 bases and J 5 bases, leaving 16 bases between the germline ends. Looked up from germline, CDR1 is MGHRA and CDR2 is YSYEKL. The CDR3 length is 16 residues. The sequenced part of the CDR3 DNA is TGCGCCAGCAGCCAAGATCGGGTGGCAGGGAGGGAGACC. This translates into CASSQDRVAGRET. The whole CDR3 protein is CASSQDRVAGRETQYF.

This clone came up many times. The CDR3 end is not reached by the read, which stops 3 residues before it; the germline J gene fills it in. The V and J genes are TRBV6-1 and TRBJ1-5; no clear D. This CDR3 is 14 amino acids long. The V and J ends lost 0 bases and 3 bases respectively, with 6 bases between them. Germline V gives CDR1 MNHNS, CDR2 SASEGT. The chain's CDR3 is CASSEAADNQPQHF. The part of the CDR3 DNA that was read is TGTGCCAGCAGTGAAGCGGCAGACAATCAGCCC.

At least ten counts were recorded for this clone. From the germline J gene comes the end of the CDR3, since the read stops 3 residues before it. The chain recombines TRBV18 with TRBJ1-2, with D possibly TRBD1 on 5 matching bases. The CDR3 loop spans 16 amino acids. Trimming took off 3 bases at V and 4 bases at J, with 18 bases between the two ends. Germline lookup yields CDR1 KGHSH and CDR2 LQKENI. The part of the CDR3 DNA that was read is TGTGCCAGCTCACCCCGCGGCAGGGCGCCTTCCTATGGC. Residues: CASSPRGRAPSYG. The entire CDR3 protein is CASSPRGRAPSYGYTF.

Notes on this clone: Read coverage stops 3 residues before the CDR3 terminus; the germline J gene supplies the remainder. V is TRBV7-9 and J is TRBJ2-2; tentatively, D is TRBD1 (6 bases). The CDR3 length is 15 residues. From germline, CDR1 is SEHNR and CDR2 FQNEAQ (reference sequence). CDR3 protein: CASSSLQGTVSPLFF. The CDR3 bases that were read are TGTGCCAGCAGCTCCTTACAGGGAACTGTTTCACCG.

Worth noting for this clone: The observed sequence ends 3 residues before the CDR3 terminus, with the missing tail filled in from the germline J gene. J is TRBJ1-5 and V is TRBV6-2 or TRBV6-3; 7 bases line up with TRBD1. The junction had 15 bases not matched to a gene; V was cut back by 8 bases and J by 8 bases. CDR1 and CDR2 (germline): MNHEY, SVGEGT. The CDR3 has 15 residues. CDR3 DNA (partial): TGTGCCAGCCTACAGGGGAATTTTGGAACCGAGCCC. Amino acids: CASLQGNFGTEP. The CDR3 in its entirety is CASLQGNFGTEPQHF.

This clone was seen at least ten times. Partial CDR3 DNA: TGCAGCATAGGTCAAACAGGGCATGATGAAAAA. It translates to CSIGQTGHDEK. The full CDR3 reads CSIGQTGHDEKLFF. V is TRBV29-1 and J is TRBJ1-4; D may be TRBD1 (6 bases). Read coverage stops 3 residues before the CDR3 terminus; the germline J gene supplies the remainder. V lost 8 bases, J lost 6 bases, and 19 bases lay in between. The CDR3 is 14 residues long. The germline CDR1 and CDR2 sequences are SQVTM and ANQGSEA. The full variable domain, rest sourced from reference TRBV29-1 and TRBJ1-4, is SAVISQKPSRDICQRGTSLTIQCQVDSQVTMMFWYRQQPGQSLTLIATANQGSEATYESGFVIDKFPISRPNLTFSTLTVSNMSPEDSSIYLCSIGQTGHDEKLFFGSGTQLSVL.

Ten or more counts support this clone. With the read ending 3 residues before the CDR3 end, the germline J gene is used to fill in that end. The chain has TRBV18 and TRBJ2-3, with 7 bases that match TRBD1. V lost 3 bases and J lost 4; bases outside the gene matches: 7. In germline, CDR1 is KGHSH, CDR2 LQKENI. This CDR3 has 15 amino acids. The CDR3 loop is CASSPLSDRADTQYF. CDR3 DNA, as far as it was read: TGTGCCAGCTCACCCCTATCTGACAGGGCAGATACG. The variable domain in full, with the rest retrieved from reference TRBV18 and TRBJ2-3, is NAGVMQNPRHLVRRRGQEARLRCSPMKGHSHVYWYRQLPEEGLKFMVYLQKENIIDESGMPKERFSAEFPKEGPSILRIQQVVRGDSAAYFCASSPLSDRADTQYFGPGTRLTVL.

This clone was detected ten times or more. CDR3 loop: CSGIQGAGGTQYF. CDR3 bases read: TGCAGCGGGATACAGGGAGCGGGGGGGACC. The chain carries TRBV29-1 and TRBJ2-5; 9 bases match TRBD2. The read ends 3 residues before the CDR3 terminus; that terminus is restored from the germline J gene. V shed 7 bases and J 7 bases; nucleotides not matched to a gene: 10. This CDR3 has 13 residues. Germline CDR1 reads SQVTM; CDR2 reads ANQGSEA.

This clone was detected ten times or more. The read finishes 3 residues shy of the CDR3 end, and the germline J gene is used to complete it. The rearrangement joins TRBV12-5 to TRBJ2-1; 9 nucleotides agree with TRBD2. V trimming: 3 bases; J trimming: 4 bases; junction bases outside the gene matches: 4. The CDR3 loop spans 15 amino acids. Germline V lookup: CDR1 LGHNT, CDR2 FRNRAP. CDR3 loop: CASGFLGLAYNEQFF. CDR3 DNA, as far as it was read: TGTGCTAGTGGTTTTCTGGGACTAGCTTACAATGAG.

On this clone itself: Sequencing ends 3 residues short of the CDR3 end; the germline J gene provides the rest. The J gene is TRBJ2-5, the V gene TRBV19, with TRBD2 matching 7 bases. The CDR3 has 15 residues. Losses at the gene ends were 6 bases for V and 4 bases for J; bases not matched to a gene: 11. Germline V gene sequence: CDR1 LNHDA, CDR2 SQIVND (reference sequence). The CDR3 spells CASSVTSESTETQYF. The sequenced CDR3 bases are TGTGCCAGTAGCGTTACTAGCGAGAGCACAGAGACC.

In its sample, this clone was seen many times. The CDR3 end is not reached by the read, which stops 3 residues before it; the germline J gene fills it in. The V gene is TRBV7-3, the J gene TRBJ2-7; 9 bases agree with TRBD2. The V gene's germline CDR1 is SGHTA and CDR2 FQGTGA. The junction had 1 base not matched to a gene; V was cut back by 2 bases and J by 2 bases. The CDR3 consists of 14 residues. CDR3 bases read: TGTGCCAGCAGCTTACTAGCGGGACCCTACGAG. Its protein product is CASSLLAGPYE. The complete CDR3 reads CASSLLAGPYEQYF.

In this sample, this clone turned up many times. The read finishes 3 residues shy of the CDR3 end, and the germline J gene is used to complete it. The rearrangement links TRBV2 to TRBJ1-3; D unclear. Germline assignment: CDR1 SNHLY and CDR2 FYNNEI. Trimming removed 2 bases at V and 2 bases at J, with 7 bases between. CDR3 size: 14 residues. CDR3: CASSESAAGNTIYF. The DNA read from the CDR3 is TGTGCCAGCAGTGAATCCGCGGCTGGAAACACC.

The sample holds many counts of this clone. The sequence runs out 3 residues before the end of the CDR3; the remainder is reconstructed from the germline J gene. The chain couples TRBV30 to TRBJ2-3; 9 positions match TRBD2. This CDR3 has 18 amino acids. Trimming cost V 1 base and J 4 bases; bases outside gene matches: 15. The germline V gene encodes CDR1 GTSNPN and CDR2 SVGIG (reference sequence). The part of the CDR3 DNA that was read is TGTGCCTGGAGTGCAGGACTAGCGTCAACTCTCCATCCAGATACG. It yields the protein CAWSAGLASTLHPDT. The CDR3 reads in full as CAWSAGLASTLHPDTQYF. Based on the CDR3 plus reference TRBV30 and TRBJ2-3, the full variable domain is SQTIHQWPATLVQPVGSPLSLECTVEGTSNPNLYWYRQAAGRGLQLLFYSVGIGQISSEVPQNLSASRPQDRQFILSSKKLLLSDSGFYLCAWSAGLASTLHPDTQYFGPGTRLTVL.

This clone was seen at least ten times. The CDR3 end is not reached by the read, which stops 3 residues before it; the germline J gene fills it in. The chain links TRBV5-6 to TRBJ1-4, with 9 bases identical to TRBD1. The CDR3 covers 15 residues. Germline CDR1 is SGHDT and CDR2 is YYEEEE. The trim removed 3 bases at V and 7 bases at J, leaving 7 bases unmatched. This CDR3 reads CASSSPGQGTEKLFF. The DNA read from the CDR3 is TGTGCCAGCAGCTCTCCGGGACAGGGAACTGAAAAA.

This clone came up many times. The read gets to within 3 residues of the CDR3 end, and the germline J gene fills in the rest. This chain connects TRBV19 to TRBJ2-3, with D possibly TRBD2 on 6 matching bases. This CDR3 is built from 16 residues. Trimming took 2 bases from V and 2 from J, leaving 14 bases between them. CDR1 is LNHDA and CDR2 is SQIVND in the germline V gene (reference sequence). This CDR3 is CASSIYKRAPTDTQYF. The part of the CDR3 DNA that was read is TGTGCCAGTAGTATATATAAGCGGGCCCCCACAGATACG.

This clone was detected many times. The sequenced CDR3 bases are TGTGCCAGCAGCTTTGGGGGGGCCGCATACGAG. Protein: CASSFGGAAYE. The complete CDR3 reads CASSFGGAAYEQYF. The V gene is TRBV7-3, the J gene TRBJ2-7, with D perhaps matching TRBD2 (7 bases). The read comes to an end 3 residues before the CDR3 does, leaving the germline J gene to fill in the end. The CDR3 is made up of 14 amino acids. V dropped 3 bases and J dropped 4 bases, with 13 bases sitting between them. Germline CDR1 and CDR2: SGHTA and FQGTGA.

There are many counts of this clone. From the germline J gene comes the end of the CDR3, since the read stops 3 residues before it. The chain recombines TRBV16 with TRBJ1-1; D not resolved. V gave up 0 bases and J gave up 4 bases, with 9 bases separating them. Germline CDR1 is KGHSY and CDR2 is FQNENV. CDR3 length equals 14 residues. The covered CDR3 bases are TGTGCCAGCAGCCAATCGAGGGTTAGCACTGAA. Translated: CASSQSRVSTE. The whole CDR3 reads CASSQSRVSTEAFF.

This clone was counted many times. Sequencing ends 3 residues short of the CDR3 end; the germline J gene provides the rest. The genes are TRBV5-5 and TRBJ1-4; possible D gene TRBD1, 6 bases. The ends were cut back, 4 bases at V and 6 bases at J, with 16 bases in the middle. Per germline, CDR1 SGHKS and CDR2 YYEKEE (reference sequence). The CDR3 consists of 15 residues. The covered CDR3 bases are TGTGCCAGCAGCCCCCCAGGGGTCGGGGATGAAAAA. Its translation is CASSPPGVGDEK. The whole CDR3 protein reads CASSPPGVGDEKLFF.